This T cell receptor (beta chain) was captured by sequencing in a study of shared T cell receptors in the human thymus. This table comes from immunoSEQ multiplex PCR, and its TCRdb copy is limited to in-frame clones, with some not included. The sample lists some 760,000 clones; 80% to 90% were seen once. This CDR3 has 17 residues. Germline V gives CDR1 MNHEY, CDR2 SMNVEV (reference sequence). V was clipped by 0 bases and J by 3 bases; unmatched bases: 7. Another study also made use of these data, one on human thymus T cells.

The sequencing sample was made of thymocytes. The TCR comes from a girl under two years old with a congenital heart defect. The chain is built from TRBV27 and TRBJ2-3, with TRBD2 identical over 9 bases. CDR3 nucleotide sequence: TGTGCCAGCAGTTTATCCCGCGGGGGGGCTCTAACAGATACGCAGTATTTT. This translates into CASSLSRGGALTDTQYF.